This T cell receptor beta chain was captured by sequencing in a study of T cells in Graves' hyperthyroidism and ophthalmopathy. The CDR3 spans 14 residues. Trimming shortened V by 2 bases and J by 2 bases, and 8 bases separated the two germline ends. Germline V gene data show CDR1 as SGHTA and CDR2 as FQGNSA. The source material, RNA transcripts, was used to amplify TCR beta CDR3 regions. A set of HTBI primers served as the primers for a first-round RT-PCR of the TCR CDR3. TCRdb ran MiXCR on the multiplex PCR reads and lists one entry per CDR3 protein. The repertoire holds about 150,000 distinct CDR3 sequences, with over 20% as singletons. The study enrolled patients aged 18 to 65 with newly diagnosed hyperthyroidism of under 2 months' duration.

The chain is built from TRBV7-2 and TRBJ2-3, with D hard to call. The origin of this receptor is a woman in her fifties or sixties with Graves' hyperthyroidism that later progressed to Graves' ophthalmopathy. The sequenced sample consisted of blood. CDR3 nucleotide sequence: TGTGCCAGCAGCTTACGGTTCAACACAGATACGCAGTATTTT. Its translation is CASSLRFNTDTQYF.